The 31 T cell receptor beta chains given below trace back to one sample, sequenced in a study of early T cells in non-severe SARS-CoV-2 infection. MiXCR was run by TCRdb on the 5' RACE reads, yielding one entry per CDR3 protein. The data hold thousands of distinct CDR3 sequences, with 4% to 5.5% observed a single time. Sequenced sample: whole blood. These receptors came from an adult who was a healthcare worker with PCR-confirmed SARS-CoV-2 infection or an uninfected control (not recorded which).

This clonotype is termed medium-sized. The chain couples TRBV5-1 to TRBJ2-3; no clear D gene. Trimming took 9 bases from V and 0 from J, leaving 2 bases between them. This CDR3 is built from 10 residues. The germline gives CDR1 SGHRS, CDR2 YFSETQ. The CDR3 bases are TGCGCCAAGAGCACAGATACGCAGTATTTT. Amino acids: CAKSTDTQYF. Together with reference TRBV5-1 and TRBJ2-3, the CDR3 gives the full variable domain: KAGVTQTPRYLIKTRGQQVTLSCSPISGHRSVSWYQQTPGQGLQFLFEYFSETQRNKGNFPGRFSGRQFSNSRSEMNVSTLELGDSALYLCAKSTDTQYFGPGTRLTVL.

This clonotype was seen ten or more times. The chain uses TRBV27 and TRBJ1-1, with 7 positions matching TRBD1. The CDR3 is made up of 12 amino acids. CDR1 is MNHEY, CDR2 SMNVEV, per germline (reference sequence). V trimming: 6 bases; J trimming: 7 bases; junction bases outside the gene matches: 5. The CDR3 protein is CASSTGQLEAFF. DNA for the CDR3: TGTGCCAGCAGCACGGGACAGCTTGAAGCTTTCTTT.

This clonotype was recorded once. Being one base from a much bigger clone, this may be a read error. The CDR3 nucleotides read TGTGCCAGCAGTTTTTTAGCGGGGGCGGGCGCAGATACGCAGTATTTT. It is translated as CASSFLAGAGADTQYF. The rearrangement uses TRBV12-3 or TRBV12-4 and TRBJ2-3, with 9 bases fitting TRBD2. The CDR3 consists of 16 residues. V gave up 3 bases and J gave up 4 bases; unmatched junction bases: 8.

The sample holds a few counts of this clonotype. V gene TRBV27 combines with J gene TRBJ1-2; 9 bases are a match to TRBD1. The CDR3 runs 15 residues. V lost 5 bases to trimming and J lost 3 bases; unmatched junction nucleotides: 7. Per the germline V gene, CDR1 is MNHEY and CDR2 is SMNVEV (reference sequence). The CDR3 loop reads CASSLGQGNHYGYTF. Here the CDR3 DNA reads TGTGCCAGCAGTCTGGGACAGGGTAATCACTATGGCTACACCTTC.

A few counts support this clonotype. This chain joins TRBV20-1 and TRBJ1-2; TRBD1 might be the D (5 bases). V dropped 2 bases and J dropped 8 bases, with 18 bases sitting between them. From germline, CDR1 is DFQATT and CDR2 SNEGSKA (reference sequence). The CDR3 is 14 amino acids. CDR3 amino acids: CSARKGSGDFGYTF. The CDR3 bases are TGCAGTGCTAGAAAGGGCTCTGGGGACTTCGGCTACACCTTC.

This clonotype qualifies as medium-sized. The chain couples TRBV10-1 to TRBJ2-2; tentatively, D is TRBD1 or TRBD2 (5 bases each). Germline CDR1 WNHNN, CDR2 SYGVQD (reference sequence). Trimming cost V 0 bases and J 7 bases, with 12 bases left between them. This CDR3 region has 15 residues. DNA of the CDR3: TGCGCCAGCAGTGAGTCGGGACCGCTCGGCGGGGAGCTGTTTTTT. It translates to CASSESGPLGGELFF.

This clonotype was picked up many times. This chain joins TRBV10-2 and TRBJ1-6; D gene unclear. The CDR3 sequence is 14 residues long. Trimming stripped 11 bases from V and 9 bases from J, with 20 bases between. The germline V gene encodes CDR1 WSHSY and CDR2 SAAADI. CDR3 nucleotides: TGCGCCCGCTCCTCCGGGGTCACCGGTTCACCCCTCCACTTT. It codes for CARSSGVTGSPLHF.

This clonotype was observed at least ten times. The chain joins TRBV11-2 to TRBJ2-1; unclear D gene. Germline CDR1 reads SGHAT; CDR2 reads FQNNGV. CDR3 length equals 10 residues. The ends were cut back, 1 base at V and 10 bases at J, with 2 bases in the middle. The DNA of the CDR3 is TGTGCCAGCAGCTTAGTGGAGCAGTTCTTC. Encoded protein: CASSLVEQFF.

Within the sample, this clonotype is medium-sized. The chain couples TRBV5-1 to TRBJ2-5; D unclear. The CDR3 covers 14 residues. Looked up from germline, CDR1 is SGHRS and CDR2 is YFSETQ. Trimming pared 0 bases from V and 2 bases from J, leaving 8 bases between. The CDR3 sequence is CASSLGFAQETQYF. The CDR3, as DNA: TGCGCCAGCAGCTTGGGTTTCGCGCAAGAGACCCAGTACTTC.

This clonotype has at least ten counts. The CDR3 protein is CASSRDRGQTYEQYF. The DNA of the CDR3 is TGTGCCAGCAGCCGGGACAGGGGGCAAACCTACGAGCAGTACTTC. V usage is TRBV3-1 and J usage is TRBJ2-7; 12 bases line up with TRBD1. Germline values: CDR1 LGHDT, CDR2 YNNKEL (reference sequence). This CDR3 is 15 amino acids long. The ends lost 4 bases at V and 2 bases at J; junction bases unmatched: 3.

This clonotype was counted at least ten times. The rearrangement joins TRBV4-1 to TRBJ2-1, with no clear D. V lost 1 base and J 4 bases, leaving 8 bases between the germline ends. CDR1 is MGHRA and CDR2 is YSYEKL in the germline V gene. The CDR3 contains 14 residues. The CDR3 region has the DNA TGCGCCAGCAGCCAAGGTGCCCCGTACAATGAGCAGTTCTTC. Protein sequence: CASSQGAPYNEQFF.

This clonotype has at least ten counts. The chain carries TRBV12-3 or TRBV12-4 and TRBJ2-2, with 11 bases matching TRBD2. Losses at the gene ends were 7 bases for V and 6 bases for J; bases not matched to a gene: 7. The CDR3 covers 15 residues. This CDR3 is CASNIIAGGPGELFF. For the CDR3, the DNA is TGTGCCAGCAATATCATAGCGGGAGGGCCCGGGGAGCTGTTTTTT.

This clonotype counts as medium-sized. This chain links TRBV29-1 with TRBJ2-2; 10 nucleotides match TRBD2. J was trimmed by 8 bases and V by 4 bases; bases with no gene match: 10. CDR1 SQVTM and CDR2 ANQGSEA come from the germline V gene. This CDR3 is built from 15 residues. For the CDR3, the DNA is TGCAGCGTTGTGGGGCTAGCGGGAGTCGGTGGGGAGCTGTTTTTT. It codes for CSVVGLAGVGGELFF.

This clonotype came up many times. J is TRBJ2-5 and V is TRBV15; D is ambiguous. Trimming pared 1 base from V and 3 bases from J, leaving 15 bases between. The CDR3 length is 16 residues. Germline V gene data show CDR1 as LNHNV and CDR2 as YYDKDF (reference sequence). CDR3 loop: CATSRVRVGSKETQYF. The CDR3 DNA is TGTGCCACCAGCAGAGTTCGCGTGGGTTCTAAAGAGACCCAGTACTTC.

By sample share, this clonotype is medium-sized (0.01 to 0.1%). V is TRBV19 and J is TRBJ2-3, with a tentative D call TRBD1 (6 bases). The V end was cut by 5 bases, the J end by 6 bases, with 21 bases between. This CDR3 comprises 16 residues. Germline V gene sequence: CDR1 LNHDA, CDR2 SQIVND (reference sequence). Written as DNA, the CDR3 is TGTGCCAGTAGTTTACAGGGTTATAGGGTCACCGATACGCAGTATTTT. It is translated as CASSLQGYRVTDTQYF. The variable domain in full, with the rest retrieved from reference TRBV19 and TRBJ2-3, is DGGITQSPKYLFRKEGQNVTLSCEQNLNHDAMYWYRQDPGQGLRLIYYSQIVNDFQKGDIAEGYSVSREKKESFPLTVTSAQKNPTAFYLCASSLQGYRVTDTQYFGPGTRLTVL.

Sample share makes this clonotype medium-sized (0.01 to 0.1%). The chain joins TRBV10-1 to TRBJ2-3, with 8 bases identical to TRBD2. Looked up from germline, CDR1 is WNHNN and CDR2 is SYGVQD (reference sequence). This CDR3 region has 16 residues. Trimming at V came to 7 bases and at J to 0 bases, leaving 9 bases not matched to a gene. CDR3 nucleotides: TGCGCCAGCACCGTAAATAGCGGGGCCAGCACAGATACGCAGTATTTT. Amino acid sequence: CASTVNSGASTDTQYF.

This clonotype was observed many times. CDR3 nucleotides: TGTGCCAGCAGTTTAACGAGGGGGCGCCCCCAGAAGCAGTACTTC. Encoded protein: CASSLTRGRPQKQYF. The rearrangement links TRBV27 to TRBJ2-7, with 7 bases identical to TRBD1. CDR1 is MNHEY and CDR2 is SMNVEV in the germline V gene (reference sequence). V lost 2 bases, J lost 8 bases, and 12 bases stayed unmatched. The CDR3 has 15 amino acids.

This clonotype was counted at least ten times. The chain employs TRBV4-1 and TRBJ2-4, with unresolved D. Trimming removed 4 bases from V and 8 bases from J, with 21 bases in between. CDR1 and CDR2 from the germline V gene are MGHRA and YSYEKL. This CDR3 has 16 amino acids. The CDR3: CASSPTHLGGAHIQYF. CDR3 nucleotides: TGCGCCAGCAGCCCTACCCACCTAGGCGGCGCGCACATTCAGTACTTC.

The chain employs TRBV3-1 and TRBJ2-7; D is possibly TRBD2 (5 bases). Between the trimmed V and J ends, which lost 4 bases and 4 bases, there was a span of 11 bases. CDR3 length: 13 amino acids. Germline V gives CDR1 LGHDT, CDR2 YNNKEL (reference sequence). CDR3 nucleotides: TGTGCCAGCAGCCTAGGACGGGGTTACGAGCAGTACGTC. Translation: CASSLGRGYEQYV.

This clonotype has only a few counts. The DNA for the CDR3 is TGTGCCAGCAGCCTACCCGGGAAGGCCCGGGAGCAGTACTTC. Translating it yields CASSLPGKAREQYF. The V and J genes are TRBV7-8 and TRBJ2-7, with D tentatively TRBD2 (5 bases). The CDR3 consists of 14 residues. Per the germline V gene, CDR1 is SGHVS and CDR2 is FQNEAQ. V was shortened by 5 bases and J by 7 bases, with 18 bases between the two germline ends.

By share, this clonotype ranks as medium-sized. The chain carries TRBV7-9 and TRBJ1-4, with D possibly TRBD1 on 6 matching bases. Germline-derived CDR1 and CDR2 are SEHNR and FQNEAQ (reference sequence). The CDR3 length is 13 residues. V was shortened by 11 bases and J by 8 bases, with 18 bases between the two germline ends. CDR3 region: CAAASTGNEKLFF. The CDR3, as DNA: TGTGCCGCCGCCTCAACAGGGAACGAAAAACTGTTTTTT.

The chain carries TRBV20-1 and TRBJ2-1, with 10 nucleotides matching TRBD1. Germline CDR1 DFQATT, CDR2 SNEGSKA (reference sequence). This CDR3 has 17 amino acids. Trimming removed 0 bases from V and 4 bases from J; junction bases left unmatched: 9. The CDR3 spells CSARDWRGTGDYNEQFF. CDR3 nucleotides: TGCAGTGCTAGAGATTGGCGCGGGACAGGGGATTACAATGAGCAGTTCTTC.

This clonotype qualifies as medium-sized. The V call is TRBV25-1, the J call TRBJ1-5; D gene ambiguous. The V gene's germline CDR1 is MGHDK and CDR2 SYGVNS. This CDR3 contains 14 residues. Trimming removed 2 bases from V and 2 bases from J, with 7 bases in between. In nucleotides, the CDR3 is TGTGCCAGCAGTGAAACGGGTCGCAATCAGCCCCAGCATTTT. It codes for CASSETGRNQPQHF.

This clonotype was observed at least ten times. The J gene is TRBJ1-4, the V gene TRBV25-1; D not resolved. Germline lookup yields CDR1 MGHDK and CDR2 SYGVNS. CDR3 length: 12 amino acids. V lost 3 bases and J lost 12, with 11 bases in between. In DNA, the CDR3 is TGTGCCAGCAGTGACTCCCTCCGCGAACTGTTTTTT. This codes for CASSDSLRELFF.

A note on this clonotype: A single base separates this from a much larger clone, so it may be a read error. The V and J genes are TRBV5-4 and TRBJ2-1, with 8 bases lining up with TRBD2. CDR1 and CDR2 from the germline V gene are SGHNT and YYREEE (reference sequence). The CDR3 totals 16 residues. V was pared by 6 bases and J by 5 bases, with 13 bases of the junction left unmatched. Here the CDR3 DNA reads TGTGCCAGCAACTTCCCCGGGACTAGACCCAACAATGAGCAGTTCTTC. This translates into CASNFPGTRPNNEQFF.

Judged by abundance, this clonotype is medium-sized (0.01 to 0.1%). The chain uses TRBV5-5 and TRBJ1-1; TRBD1 might be the D (5 bases). V lost 1 base to trimming and J lost 1 base, with 11 bases between them. Germline V gives CDR1 SGHKS, CDR2 YYEKEE (reference sequence). This CDR3 comprises 15 residues. In nucleotides, the CDR3 is TGTGCCAGCAGCTTGCAGGGCCCCTGGAACACTGAAGCTTTCTTT. Translated: CASSLQGPWNTEAFF.

In this sample, this clonotype turned up many times. This chain uses TRBV10-1 with TRBJ1-1, with unresolved D. From germline, CDR1 is WNHNN and CDR2 SYGVQD (reference sequence). Trimming removed 6 bases from V and 3 bases from J, with 11 bases in between. The CDR3 runs to 13 residues. DNA for the CDR3: TGCGCCAGCAGCGAAGGAAGGTACACTGAAGCTTTCTTT. It yields the protein CASSEGRYTEAFF.

In this sample, this clonotype turned up many times. The V gene is TRBV20-1, the J gene TRBJ2-5; D may correspond to TRBD1 or TRBD2 (5 bases each). The CDR3 runs to 16 residues. CDR1 DFQATT and CDR2 SNEGSKA come from the germline V gene (reference sequence). V lost 6 bases to trimming and J lost 0 bases, with 20 bases between them. As DNA, the CDR3 is TGCAGTGCCCCCCGAGGGGACGTACGGTACCAAGAGACCCAGTACTTC. Protein product: CSAPRGDVRYQETQYF.

This clonotype is classed as medium-sized (0.01 to 0.1%). The chain joins TRBV20-1 to TRBJ1-1, with D perhaps matching TRBD1 (5 bases). Germline CDR1 and CDR2: DFQATT and SNEGSKA (reference sequence). The V and J ends lost 4 bases and 4 bases respectively, with 16 bases between them. The CDR3 runs 14 residues. CDR3 amino acids: CSAKIGTLGTEAFF. The CDR3 region has the DNA TGCAGTGCTAAAATCGGGACCCTGGGCACTGAAGCTTTCTTT.

Ten or more counts support this clonotype. The chain carries TRBV12-3 or TRBV12-4 and TRBJ2-6; 9 bases are shared with TRBD2. Unmatched junction bases numbered 9, after V lost 6 bases and J lost 0 bases. The CDR3 totals 18 residues. CDR3 in amino acids: CASSPKREEASGANVLTF. Here the CDR3 DNA reads TGTGCCAGCAGCCCCAAGCGGGAGGAAGCCTCTGGGGCCAACGTCCTGACTTTC.

The table lists this clonotype with many counts. The rearrangement joins TRBV19 to TRBJ2-7; D ambiguous. The germline V and J ends were trimmed by 3 bases and 6 bases, with 3 bases remaining between them. This CDR3 comprises 10 residues. Germline V lookup: CDR1 LNHDA, CDR2 SQIVND (reference sequence). The DNA for the CDR3 is TGTGCCAGTAGTATTTGCGAGCAGTACGTC. Amino acids: CASSICEQYV.